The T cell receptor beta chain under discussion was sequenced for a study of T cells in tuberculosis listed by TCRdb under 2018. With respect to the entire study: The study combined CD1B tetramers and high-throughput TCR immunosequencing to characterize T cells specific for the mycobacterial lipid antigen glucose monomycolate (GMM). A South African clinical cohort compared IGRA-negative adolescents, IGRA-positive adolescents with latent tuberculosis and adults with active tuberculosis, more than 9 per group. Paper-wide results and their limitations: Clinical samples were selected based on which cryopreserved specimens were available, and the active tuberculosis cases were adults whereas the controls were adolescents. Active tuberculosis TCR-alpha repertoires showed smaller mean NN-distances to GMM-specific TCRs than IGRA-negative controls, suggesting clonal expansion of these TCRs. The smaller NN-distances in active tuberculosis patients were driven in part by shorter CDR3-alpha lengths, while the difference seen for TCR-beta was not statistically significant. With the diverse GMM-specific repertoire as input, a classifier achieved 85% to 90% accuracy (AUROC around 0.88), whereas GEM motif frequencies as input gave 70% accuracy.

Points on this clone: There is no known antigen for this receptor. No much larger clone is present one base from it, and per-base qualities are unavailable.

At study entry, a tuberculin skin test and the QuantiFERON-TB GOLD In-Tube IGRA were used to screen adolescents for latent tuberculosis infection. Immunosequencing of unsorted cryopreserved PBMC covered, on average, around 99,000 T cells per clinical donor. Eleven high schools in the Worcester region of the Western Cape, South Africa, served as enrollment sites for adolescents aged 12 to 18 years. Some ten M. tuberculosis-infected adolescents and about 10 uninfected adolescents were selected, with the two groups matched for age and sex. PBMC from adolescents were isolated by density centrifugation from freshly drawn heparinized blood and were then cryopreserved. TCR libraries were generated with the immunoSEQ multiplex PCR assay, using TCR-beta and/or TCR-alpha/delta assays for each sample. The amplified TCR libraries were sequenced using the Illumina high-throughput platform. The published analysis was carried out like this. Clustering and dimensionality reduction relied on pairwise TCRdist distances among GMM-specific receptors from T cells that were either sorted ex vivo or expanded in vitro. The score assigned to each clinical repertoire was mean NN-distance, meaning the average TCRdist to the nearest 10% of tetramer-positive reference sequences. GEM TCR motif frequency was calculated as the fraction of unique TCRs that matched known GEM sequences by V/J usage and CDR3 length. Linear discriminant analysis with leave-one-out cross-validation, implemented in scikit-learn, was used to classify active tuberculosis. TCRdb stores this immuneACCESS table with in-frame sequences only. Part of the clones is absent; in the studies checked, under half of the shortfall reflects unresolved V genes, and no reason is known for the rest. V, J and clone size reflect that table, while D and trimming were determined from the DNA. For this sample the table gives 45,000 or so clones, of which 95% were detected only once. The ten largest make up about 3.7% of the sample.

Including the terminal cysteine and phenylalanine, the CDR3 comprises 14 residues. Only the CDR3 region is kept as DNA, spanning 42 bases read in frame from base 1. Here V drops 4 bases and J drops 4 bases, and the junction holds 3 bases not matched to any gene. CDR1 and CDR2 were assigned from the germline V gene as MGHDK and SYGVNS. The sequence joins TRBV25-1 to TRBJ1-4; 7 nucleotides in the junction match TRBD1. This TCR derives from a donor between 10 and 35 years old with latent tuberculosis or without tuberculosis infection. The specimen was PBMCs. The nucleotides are TGTGCCAGCAGTGTACAGGGGAATAATGAAAAACTGTTTTTT. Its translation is CASSVQGNNEKLFF.